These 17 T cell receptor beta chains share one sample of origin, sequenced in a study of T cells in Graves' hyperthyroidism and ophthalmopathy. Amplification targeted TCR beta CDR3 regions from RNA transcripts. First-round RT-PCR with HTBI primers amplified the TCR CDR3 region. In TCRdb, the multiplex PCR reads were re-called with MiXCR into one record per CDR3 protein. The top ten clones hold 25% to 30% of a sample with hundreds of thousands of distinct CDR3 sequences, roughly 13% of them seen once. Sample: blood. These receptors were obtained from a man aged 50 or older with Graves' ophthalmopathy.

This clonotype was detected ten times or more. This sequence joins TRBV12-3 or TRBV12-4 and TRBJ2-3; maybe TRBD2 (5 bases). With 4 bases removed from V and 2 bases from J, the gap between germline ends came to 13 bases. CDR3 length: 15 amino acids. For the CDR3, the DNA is TGTGCCAGCAGTTACACGGGAACCTTCACAGATACGCAGTATTTT. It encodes CASSYTGTFTDTQYF.

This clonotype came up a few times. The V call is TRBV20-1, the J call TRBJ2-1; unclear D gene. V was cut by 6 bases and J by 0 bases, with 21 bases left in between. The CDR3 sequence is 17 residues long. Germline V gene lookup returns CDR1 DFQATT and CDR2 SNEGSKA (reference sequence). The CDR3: CSAADHAPLLSYNEQFF. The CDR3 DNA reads TGCAGTGCCGCAGATCATGCACCACTCCTCTCCTACAATGAGCAGTTCTTC.

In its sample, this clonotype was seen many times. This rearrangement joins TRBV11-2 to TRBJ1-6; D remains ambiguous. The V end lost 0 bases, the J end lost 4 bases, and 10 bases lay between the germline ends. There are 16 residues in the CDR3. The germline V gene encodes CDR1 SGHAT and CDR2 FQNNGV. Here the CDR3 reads CASSLESQSYNSPLHF. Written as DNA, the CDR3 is TGTGCCAGCAGCTTAGAGTCCCAATCTTATAATTCACCCCTCCACTTT.

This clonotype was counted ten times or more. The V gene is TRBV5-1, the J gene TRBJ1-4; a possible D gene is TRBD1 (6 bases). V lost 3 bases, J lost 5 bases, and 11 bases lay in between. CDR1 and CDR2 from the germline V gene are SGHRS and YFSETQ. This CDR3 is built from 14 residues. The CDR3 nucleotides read TGCGCCAGCAGCTCCGGACAGAAGAATGAAAAACTGTTTTTT. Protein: CASSSGQKNEKLFF. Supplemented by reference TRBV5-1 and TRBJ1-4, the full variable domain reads KAGVTQTPRYLIKTRGQQVTLSCSPISGHRSVSWYQQTPGQGLQFLFEYFSETQRNKGNFPGRFSGRQFSNSRSEMNVSTLELGDSALYLCASSSGQKNEKLFFGSGTQLSVL.

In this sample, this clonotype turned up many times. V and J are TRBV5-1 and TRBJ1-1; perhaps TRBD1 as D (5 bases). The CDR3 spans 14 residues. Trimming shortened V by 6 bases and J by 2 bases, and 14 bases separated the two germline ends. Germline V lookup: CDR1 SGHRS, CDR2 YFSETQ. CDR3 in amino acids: CASTLSTVNTEAFF. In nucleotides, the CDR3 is TGCGCCAGCACCCTATCGACAGTAAACACTGAAGCTTTCTTT.

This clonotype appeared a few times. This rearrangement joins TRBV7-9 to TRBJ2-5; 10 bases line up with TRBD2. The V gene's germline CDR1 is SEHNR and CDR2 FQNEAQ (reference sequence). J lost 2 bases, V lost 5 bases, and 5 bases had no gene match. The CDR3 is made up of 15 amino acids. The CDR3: CASSEGLADQETQYF. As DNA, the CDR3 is TGTGCCAGCAGCGAAGGACTAGCGGATCAAGAGACCCAGTACTTC.

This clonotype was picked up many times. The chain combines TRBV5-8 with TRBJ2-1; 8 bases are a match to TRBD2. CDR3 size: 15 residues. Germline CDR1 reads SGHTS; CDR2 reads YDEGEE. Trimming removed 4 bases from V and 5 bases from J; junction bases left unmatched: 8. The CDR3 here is CASSKKAGVDNEQFF. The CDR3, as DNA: TGTGCCAGCAGCAAAAAAGCGGGAGTGGACAATGAGCAGTTCTTC.

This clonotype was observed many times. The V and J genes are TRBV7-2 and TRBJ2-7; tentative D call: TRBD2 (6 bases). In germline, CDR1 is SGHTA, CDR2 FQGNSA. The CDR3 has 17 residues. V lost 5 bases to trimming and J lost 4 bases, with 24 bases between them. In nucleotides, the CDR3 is TGTGCCAGCAGCACTTCCACTTTGCCGGGACTGACATACGAGCAGTACTTC. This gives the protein CASSTSTLPGLTYEQYF.

CDR3 in amino acids: CASSLLGTGESTGELFF. The CDR3 nucleotides read TGTGCCAGCAGTTTACTCGGGACAGGGGAGTCCACCGGGGAGCTGTTTTTT. The chain carries TRBV3-1 and TRBJ2-2; TRBD1 matches 10 bases. The CDR3 is made up of 17 amino acids. Germline CDR1 reads LGHDT; CDR2 reads YNNKEL (reference sequence). V shed 6 bases and J 4 bases; nucleotides not matched to a gene: 11. The full variable domain, rest sourced from reference TRBV3-1 and TRBJ2-2, is DTAVSQTPKYLVTQMGNDKSIKCEQNLGHDTMYWYKQDSKKFLKIMFSYNNKELIINETVPNRFSPKSPDKAHLNLHINSLELGDSAVYFCASSLLGTGESTGELFFGEGSRLTVL.

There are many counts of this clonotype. The CDR3 region is CASSFVASGSNEQFF. Here the CDR3 DNA reads TGTGCCAGCAGCTTTGTGGCTAGCGGGAGTAATGAGCAGTTCTTC. The gene calls are TRBV11-3 and TRBJ2-1; 10 bases are shared with TRBD2. J gave up 7 bases and V 3 bases, and 6 bases lay outside the gene matches. CDR1 and CDR2 (germline): SGHNT, YENEEA. The CDR3 totals 15 residues.

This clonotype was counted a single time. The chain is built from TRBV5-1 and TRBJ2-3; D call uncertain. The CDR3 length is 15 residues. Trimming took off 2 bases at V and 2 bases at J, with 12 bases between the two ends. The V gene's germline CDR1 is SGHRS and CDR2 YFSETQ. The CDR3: CASSFNPANTDTQYF. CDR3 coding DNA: TGCGCCAGCAGCTTTAATCCAGCGAACACAGATACGCAGTATTTT.

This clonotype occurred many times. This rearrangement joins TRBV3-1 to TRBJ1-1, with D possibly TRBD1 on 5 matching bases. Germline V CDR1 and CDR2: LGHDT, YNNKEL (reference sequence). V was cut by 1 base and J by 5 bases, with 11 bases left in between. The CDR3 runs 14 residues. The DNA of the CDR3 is TGTGCCAGCAGCCAAGGCGGGGGTTCAACTGAAGCTTTCTTT. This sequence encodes CASSQGGGSTEAFF.

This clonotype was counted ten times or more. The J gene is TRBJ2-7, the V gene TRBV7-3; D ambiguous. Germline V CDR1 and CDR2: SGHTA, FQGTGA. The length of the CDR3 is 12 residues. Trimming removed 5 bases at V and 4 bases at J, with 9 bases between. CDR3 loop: CASSAVGYEQYF. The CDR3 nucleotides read TGTGCCAGCAGCGCGGTTGGATACGAGCAGTACTTC.

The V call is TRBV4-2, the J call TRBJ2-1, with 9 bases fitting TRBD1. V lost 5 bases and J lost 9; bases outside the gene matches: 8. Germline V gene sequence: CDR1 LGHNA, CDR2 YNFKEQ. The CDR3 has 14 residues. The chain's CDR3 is CASSSQGTGREQFF. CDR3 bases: TGTGCCAGCAGCTCCCAAGGGACAGGGCGTGAGCAGTTCTTC.

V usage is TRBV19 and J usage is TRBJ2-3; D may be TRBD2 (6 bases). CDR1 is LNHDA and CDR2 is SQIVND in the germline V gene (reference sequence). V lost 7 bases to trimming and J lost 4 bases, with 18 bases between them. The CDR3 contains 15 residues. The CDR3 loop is CASIFVVGEADTQYF. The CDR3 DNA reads TGTGCCAGTATTTTTGTGGTTGGGGAGGCAGATACGCAGTATTTT.

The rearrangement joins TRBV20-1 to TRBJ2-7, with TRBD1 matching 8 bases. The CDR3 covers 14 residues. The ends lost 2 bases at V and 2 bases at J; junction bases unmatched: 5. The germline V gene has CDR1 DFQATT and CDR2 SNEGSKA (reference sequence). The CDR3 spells CSARPRGRTYEQYF. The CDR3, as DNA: TGCAGTGCTAGACCCAGGGGGCGAACCTACGAGCAGTACTTC.

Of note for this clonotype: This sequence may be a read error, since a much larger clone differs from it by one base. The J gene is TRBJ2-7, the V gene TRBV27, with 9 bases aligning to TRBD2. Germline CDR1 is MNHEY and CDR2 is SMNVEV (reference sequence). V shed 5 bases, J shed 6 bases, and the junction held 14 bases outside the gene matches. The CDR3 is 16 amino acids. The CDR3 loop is CASSDLLAGSFCEQYF. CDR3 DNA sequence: TGTGCCAGCAGTGACCTACTAGCGGGCAGCTTCTGCGAGCAGTACTTC.